This T cell receptor (beta chain) was identified during a study of blood T cell repertoires in COVID-19. This table comes from immunoSEQ multiplex PCR, and its TCRdb copy is limited to in-frame clones, with some not included. The table includes 130,000 to 150,000 clones, over 75% detected once. The CDR3 is 13 amino acids. V dropped 5 bases and J dropped 0 bases, with 5 bases sitting between them. Germline V lookup: CDR1 SGHTA, CDR2 FQGNSA. The sequence came from a woman aged 60 to 75 with active COVID-19. The chain uses TRBV7-2 and TRBJ2-1; D ambiguous. The sample taken for sequencing was peripheral blood. CDR3 in DNA: TGTGCCAGCAGCCCCGGCTCCTACAATGAGCAGTTCTTC. This encodes CASSPGSYNEQFF.